The rows below give T cell receptor beta chains drawn from one sample of a study of T cell responses to AZD1222 COVID-19 vaccine. Method: immunoSEQ multiplex PCR; TCRdb's copy keeps in-frame clones and lacks some. The sample lists around 100,000 clones, around 87% occurring once. The specimen was peripheral blood, collected 28 days after the second AZD1222 dose. The receptors were sampled from an adult who received the AZD1222 COVID-19 vaccine. The CDR3 runs from the conserved cysteine through the conserved F or W. The order of the fields is J gene, clone size, D gene, V gene, CDR3 DNA, CDR3 protein. D genes are given only for firm matches. Expanded clones get a size class; other rows say once, few or many, or leave the size out.

j_call: TRBJ2-1
clone_size: .
d_call: .
v_call: TRBV5-4
cdr3_nt: TGTGCCAGCAGCTTGGGGCGGGACGGGAGCTCCTACAATGAGCAGTTCTTC
cdr3_aa: CASSLGRDGSSYNEQFF

j_call: TRBJ1-2
clone_size: .
d_call: TRBD1
v_call: TRBV19
cdr3_nt: TGTGCCAGTAGTATACAGGGGGAATATGGCTACACCTTC
cdr3_aa: CASSIQGEYGYTF

j_call: TRBJ2-1
clone_size: .
d_call: TRBD2
v_call: TRBV7-2
cdr3_nt: TGTGCCAGCAGCTTAGCCGGGACTAGCGGATACAATGAGCAGTTCTTC
cdr3_aa: CASSLAGTSGYNEQFF

j_call: TRBJ1-3
clone_size: .
d_call: TRBD1
v_call: TRBV5-1
cdr3_nt: TGCGCCAGCAGCCCAGGGACAGGGGGAAACACCATATATTTT
cdr3_aa: CASSPGTGGNTIYF

j_call: TRBJ2-7
clone_size: once
d_call: TRBD1
v_call: TRBV19
cdr3_nt: TGTGCCAGTAGCCAAGTACAGGGGGCGGGTGAGCAGTACTTC
cdr3_aa: CASSQVQGAGEQYF

j_call: TRBJ1-4
clone_size: .
d_call: .
v_call: TRBV7-9
cdr3_nt: TGTGCCAGCAGCCGGACCCTCCGGGATGAAAAACTGTTTTTT
cdr3_aa: CASSRTLRDEKLFF

j_call: TRBJ1-5
clone_size: .
d_call: .
v_call: TRBV19
cdr3_nt: TGTGCCAGTAGTGACTGGACGGATAGCAATCAGCCCCAGCATTTT
cdr3_aa: CASSDWTDSNQPQHF

j_call: TRBJ1-1
clone_size: .
d_call: TRBD1
v_call: TRBV12-3/TRBV12-4
cdr3_nt: TGTGCCAGCAGCCAAGACAGGGATGGGTCTGCTTTCTTT
cdr3_aa: CASSQDRDGSAFF

j_call: TRBJ1-5
clone_size: .
d_call: .
v_call: TRBV19
cdr3_nt: TGTGCCAGTAGTATGGAGGGAAATAGCAATCAGCCCCAGCATTTT
cdr3_aa: CASSMEGNSNQPQHF

j_call: TRBJ1-6
clone_size: .
d_call: TRBD1
v_call: TRBV6-5
cdr3_nt: TGTGCCAGCAGCTCTAAGACAGGGTATTATTCACCCCTCCACTTT
cdr3_aa: CASSSKTGYYSPLHF

j_call: TRBJ2-3
clone_size: .
d_call: TRBD2
v_call: TRBV27
cdr3_nt: TGTGCCAGCAGTTTATCTAGCGGGGGGCCCACAGATACGCAGTATTTT
cdr3_aa: CASSLSSGGPTDTQYF

j_call: TRBJ2-3
clone_size: .
d_call: TRBD2
v_call: TRBV7-9
cdr3_nt: TGTGCCACCCAGGTGATAGCGGGGGGAACAGATACGCAGTATTTT
cdr3_aa: CATQVIAGGTDTQYF

j_call: TRBJ2-3
clone_size: .
d_call: TRBD2
v_call: TRBV7-6
cdr3_nt: TGTGCCAGCAGCTCTGCCCCTAGCGGGGGGCCTTCAGATACGCAGTATTTT
cdr3_aa: CASSSAPSGGPSDTQYF

j_call: TRBJ1-2
clone_size: .
d_call: TRBD1
v_call: TRBV6-4
cdr3_nt: TGTGCCAGCAGTGCGGACAGGAATAACTATGGCTACACCTTC
cdr3_aa: CASSADRNNYGYTF

j_call: TRBJ2-3
clone_size: .
d_call: TRBD2
v_call: TRBV28
cdr3_nt: TGTGCCAGCAGGCGGGAGGGCGGCACAGATACGCAGTATTTT
cdr3_aa: CASRREGGTDTQYF

j_call: TRBJ1-1
clone_size: once
d_call: .
v_call: TRBV28
cdr3_nt: TGTGCCAGCAGTTTGTCGACCTTGAACACTGAAGCTTTCTTT
cdr3_aa: CASSLSTLNTEAFF

j_call: TRBJ1-2
clone_size: .
d_call: .
v_call: TRBV7-9
cdr3_nt: TGTGCCAGCAGCTTATCTGATGGCTACACCTTC
cdr3_aa: CASSLSDGYTF

j_call: TRBJ2-1
clone_size: .
d_call: .
v_call: TRBV24-1
cdr3_nt: TGTGCCACCAGTGGAGAGACACCCTACAATGAGCAGTTCTTC
cdr3_aa: CATSGETPYNEQFF

j_call: TRBJ1-1
clone_size: .
d_call: TRBD1
v_call: TRBV30
cdr3_nt: TGTGCCTGGCAGGGGGCTCTTAACACTGAAGCTTTCTTT
cdr3_aa: CAWQGALNTEAFF

j_call: TRBJ2-2
clone_size: once
d_call: TRBD1
v_call: TRBV10-2
cdr3_nt: TGCGCCAGCAGGGGGACAGGGAGTACCGGGGAGCTGTTTTTT
cdr3_aa: CASRGTGSTGELFF

j_call: TRBJ1-4
clone_size: .
d_call: .
v_call: TRBV19
cdr3_nt: TGTGCCAGTAGTATCCCCTTCGGTCGGGGGCGAGAAAAACTGTTTTTT
cdr3_aa: CASSIPFGRGREKLFF

j_call: TRBJ2-5
clone_size: .
d_call: .
v_call: TRBV24-1
cdr3_nt: TGTGCCACCGGTACTAGCTTTGGGGAGACCCAGTACTTC
cdr3_aa: CATGTSFGETQYF

j_call: TRBJ2-1
clone_size: .
d_call: .
v_call: TRBV4-3
cdr3_nt: TGCGCCAGCAGCCTAGTGGGATCGGGACCTTACAATGAGCAGTTCTTC
cdr3_aa: CASSLVGSGPYNEQFF

j_call: TRBJ2-1
clone_size: .
d_call: .
v_call: TRBV7-3
cdr3_nt: TGTGCCAGCAGCTCCGGGACTCACCCAGGGAATGAGCAGTTCTTC
cdr3_aa: CASSSGTHPGNEQFF

j_call: TRBJ1-4
clone_size: .
d_call: .
v_call: TRBV28
cdr3_nt: TGTGCCAGCTGGAGTGATAATGAAAAACTGTTTTTT
cdr3_aa: CASWSDNEKLFF

j_call: TRBJ2-7
clone_size: .
d_call: .
v_call: TRBV3-1/TRBV3-2
cdr3_nt: TGTGCCAGCAGCCGGCAGGGATCCTACGAGCAGTACTTC
cdr3_aa: CASSRQGSYEQYF

j_call: TRBJ2-7
clone_size: .
d_call: .
v_call: TRBV18
cdr3_nt: TGTGCCAGCTCACGGCCGGGACAAGCCTACGAGCAGTACTTC
cdr3_aa: CASSRPGQAYEQYF

j_call: TRBJ2-5
clone_size: .
d_call: TRBD2
v_call: TRBV10-2
cdr3_nt: TGCGCCAGCAGCGATCTTGGGGGGGTCCAAGAGACCCAGTACTTC
cdr3_aa: CASSDLGGVQETQYF

j_call: TRBJ2-2
clone_size: .
d_call: .
v_call: TRBV7-8
cdr3_nt: TGTGCCAGCAGCTTATCACAGGGTCCCACCGGGGAGCTGTTTTTT
cdr3_aa: CASSLSQGPTGELFF

j_call: TRBJ1-2
clone_size: .
d_call: TRBD1
v_call: TRBV5-5
cdr3_nt: TGTGCCAGCTCCAACGCCCAGACAGGGGGCTGGGGGGATGGCTACACCTTC
cdr3_aa: CASSNAQTGGWGDGYTF

j_call: TRBJ2-7
clone_size: .
d_call: .
v_call: TRBV24-1
cdr3_nt: TGTGCCACCAGTCCCCCGGGTGGAAGCAACGAGCAGTACTTC
cdr3_aa: CATSPPGGSNEQYF

j_call: TRBJ1-4
clone_size: .
d_call: TRBD1
v_call: TRBV5-6
cdr3_nt: TGTGCCAGCAGCTTGAAGGGGGCGGGTGAAAAACTGTTTTTT
cdr3_aa: CASSLKGAGEKLFF

j_call: TRBJ2-3
clone_size: .
d_call: TRBD1
v_call: TRBV7-2
cdr3_nt: TGTGCCAGCAGCCGCAGCCTAGGGGGCTCATTCTTGACAGATACGCAGTATTTT
cdr3_aa: CASSRSLGGSFLTDTQYF

j_call: TRBJ2-5
clone_size: .
d_call: .
v_call: TRBV23-1
cdr3_nt: TGCGCCAGCAGTCCGCCCTATCAGGTCCCAACCGGGGAGACCCAGTACTTC
cdr3_aa: CASSPPYQVPTGETQYF

j_call: TRBJ2-3
clone_size: few
d_call: .
v_call: TRBV5-6
cdr3_nt: TGTGCCAGCAGCTTCCCGTCGCATACGCAGTATTTT
cdr3_aa: CASSFPSHTQYF

j_call: TRBJ2-2
clone_size: .
d_call: .
v_call: TRBV7-8
cdr3_nt: TGTGCCAGCAGTCGGAGGGAAGGGTTGGTCGGGGAGCTGTTTTTT
cdr3_aa: CASSRREGLVGELFF

j_call: TRBJ1-2
clone_size: .
d_call: TRBD1
v_call: TRBV18
cdr3_nt: TGTGCCAGCTCACCATCGGACAGGGGCTATGGCTACACCTTC
cdr3_aa: CASSPSDRGYGYTF

j_call: TRBJ2-7
clone_size: .
d_call: .
v_call: TRBV18
cdr3_nt: TGTGCCAGCTCACCTCCGGGCCCCTCCGACGAGCAGTACTTC
cdr3_aa: CASSPPGPSDEQYF

j_call: TRBJ1-1
clone_size: .
d_call: .
v_call: TRBV30
cdr3_nt: TGTGCCTGGGCCTTGGGGGGAGGAACTGAAGCTTTCTTT
cdr3_aa: CAWALGGGTEAFF

j_call: TRBJ2-7
clone_size: .
d_call: TRBD1
v_call: TRBV28
cdr3_nt: TGTGCCAGCAGTTTTGGACAGGGGAACGACGAGCAGTACTTC
cdr3_aa: CASSFGQGNDEQYF

j_call: TRBJ1-1
clone_size: .
d_call: .
v_call: TRBV2
cdr3_nt: TGTGCCAGCACCCGGTCGGGTGTTAGAGACTCTGAAGCTTTCTTT
cdr3_aa: CASTRSGVRDSEAFF

j_call: TRBJ2-5
clone_size: once
d_call: .
v_call: TRBV5-1
cdr3_nt: TGCGCCAGCAGCTTGGCAGGGCCACGCCAAGAGACCCAGTACTTC
cdr3_aa: CASSLAGPRQETQYF

j_call: TRBJ2-2
clone_size: .
d_call: .
v_call: TRBV25-1
cdr3_nt: TGTGCCAGCAGTGAGGTGCGCTCGGGCGGGGAGCTGTTTTTT
cdr3_aa: CASSEVRSGGELFF

j_call: TRBJ1-2
clone_size: .
d_call: .
v_call: TRBV19
cdr3_nt: TGTGCCAGTAGTAATGCCCCGGACAGCTATGGCTACACCTTC
cdr3_aa: CASSNAPDSYGYTF

j_call: TRBJ2-2
clone_size: .
d_call: TRBD2
v_call: TRBV5-1
cdr3_nt: TGCGCCAGCAGCCCTGTGGGGGGGTCTTACACCGGGGAGCTGTTTTTT
cdr3_aa: CASSPVGGSYTGELFF

j_call: TRBJ2-7
clone_size: .
d_call: TRBD1
v_call: TRBV5-1
cdr3_nt: TGCGCCAGCAAGGAGGGACAGGGGGTCGGCGAGCAGTACTTC
cdr3_aa: CASKEGQGVGEQYF

j_call: TRBJ1-4
clone_size: .
d_call: TRBD1
v_call: TRBV7-9
cdr3_nt: TGTGCCAGCAGCTCCCAGGGGGGGAGTGAAAAACTGTTTTTT
cdr3_aa: CASSSQGGSEKLFF

j_call: TRBJ1-2
clone_size: .
d_call: .
v_call: TRBV6-6
cdr3_nt: TGTGCCAGCAGCGACTACCAGGGCGGTGGTGGCTACACCTTC
cdr3_aa: CASSDYQGGGGYTF

j_call: TRBJ2-7
clone_size: .
d_call: TRBD2
v_call: TRBV12-5
cdr3_nt: TGTGCTAGTGGTCCCGGGGGGTTCTACGAGCAGTACTTC
cdr3_aa: CASGPGGFYEQYF